This TCR beta chain was sequenced during a study of blood T cell repertoires in COVID-19. About the study: In each case, the material was cDNA or gDNA derived from T cells, B-cell-depleted T cells, or PBMCs.

Authors' data handling: Nucleated cell number was recorded as an estimate derived from reference gene primer amplification. Sequencing was performed with immunoSEQ multiplex PCR; in TCRdb, only in-frame clones are kept and a portion is missing. V and J calls plus clone size are reproduced from that table; the DNA served to infer D and trimming. The sample holds 390,000 or so clones, approximately 88% seen once. The CDR3 contains 11 residues. V lost 3 bases and J 5 bases, leaving 7 bases between the germline ends. Germline CDR1 DFQATT, CDR2 SNEGSKA (reference sequence). Seattle patients were enrolled while actively infected and followed longitudinally.

Sequencing was performed on peripheral blood. V gene TRBV20-1 combines with J gene TRBJ1-2, with D tentatively TRBD1 (5 bases). This TCR was sampled from a woman in her twenties or thirties with COVID-19, enrolled during active disease. The chain's CDR3 is CSARGGYGYTF. The CDR3 DNA reads TGCAGTGCTAGGGGGGGGTATGGCTACACCTTC.